Each of the 26 T cell receptor beta chains below was sequenced from the same sample in a study of blood T cells in healthy people across ages. Primed by a sample-barcoded 5' primer and a J-beta primer mix, a second PCR proceeded for 7 to 11 cycles. TCRdb re-called the 5' RACE reads through MiXCR, storing one row per CDR3 protein. The sample lists around 600,000 distinct CDR3 sequences; 45% to 55% were seen once. The sequenced sample consisted of blood. These receptors originate from a man aged 80 or over in good health.

This clonotype was recorded a few times. The chain joins TRBV9 to TRBJ2-1; 9 bases map to TRBD1. This CDR3 is 16 amino acids long. Per the germline V gene, CDR1 is SGDLS and CDR2 is YYNGEE. V gave up 2 bases and J gave up 8 bases; unmatched junction bases: 11. The CDR3 DNA reads TGTGCCAGCAGCGTCGTATCGGGGACAGGGATCGATGAGCAGTTCTTC. It codes for CASSVVSGTGIDEQFF.

DNA of the CDR3: TGTGCCAGCAGTGCCTCCGATCTATTACAAGAGACCCAGTACTTC. Encoded protein: CASSASDLLQETQYF. The genes are TRBV12-3 or TRBV12-4 and TRBJ2-4; D gene uncertain. The end of the DNA aligns better with TRBJ2-5, so the J call may be wrong. The CDR3 sequence is 15 residues long.

The chain couples TRBV21-1 to TRBJ2-1; TRBD2, the table's D call, was not compared with the DNA. TRBV21-1 is a pseudogene. This CDR3 contains 15 residues. The CDR3 protein is CASSIRRTSKNEQFF. CDR3 DNA sequence: TGTGCCAGCAGCATTCGACGGACTAGTAAAAATGAGCAGTTCTTC.

The genes are TRBV29-1 and TRBJ1-2; no reliable D call. Germline V gene sequence: CDR1 SQVTM, CDR2 ANQGSEA. Deletions cut 1 base from V and 7 bases from J, with 7 bases between. This CDR3 comprises 11 residues. CDR3 sequence reads: CSVEASCGYTF. CDR3 sequence (DNA): TGCAGCGTTGAAGCAAGCTGTGGCTACACCTTC.

The chain is built from TRBV14 and TRBJ1-2; weak D call: TRBD1 (6 bases). The V and J ends lost 4 bases and 7 bases respectively, with 13 bases between them. The CDR3 covers 13 residues. Per the germline V gene, CDR1 is SGHDN and CDR2 is FVKESK. CDR3 bases: TGTGCCAGCAGCCCCGGGGACATGGTTGGCTACACCTTC. Its translation: CASSPGDMVGYTF.

This clonotype was seen many times. This sequence joins TRBV10-3 and TRBJ2-3, with TRBD1 as a possible D gene (5 bases). The CDR3 length is 12 residues. Trimming removed 8 bases at V and 0 bases at J, with 6 bases between. The germline CDR1 and CDR2 sequences are ENHRY and SYGVKD. CDR3 DNA: TGTGCCATCTCAGGGAGCACAGATACGCAGTATTTT. Protein product: CAISGSTDTQYF.

The V gene is TRBV10-3, the J gene TRBJ2-5, with D perhaps matching TRBD2 (5 bases). V was cut by 6 bases and J by 2 bases, with 10 bases left in between. Germline lookup yields CDR1 ENHRY and CDR2 SYGVKD. CDR3 length equals 13 residues. CDR3 bases: TGTGCCATCAGCGTCGGGGTACAAGAGACCCAGTACTTC. The encoded protein is CAISVGVQETQYF.

The CDR3 DNA sequence: TGTGCCAGCAGGGGACGGCGGACAGAACTAAATGAGCAGTTCTTC. Protein product: CASRGRRTELNEQFF. This rearrangement joins TRBV2 to TRBJ2-1, with a weak D call TRBD1 (6 bases). CDR1 is SNHLY and CDR2 is FYNNEI in the germline V gene. V was pared by 6 bases and J by 7 bases, with 19 bases between. CDR3 length equals 15 residues.

The chain links TRBV28 to TRBJ2-7; D possibly corresponds to TRBD2 (6 bases). V dropped 6 bases and J dropped 5 bases, with 17 bases sitting between them. Germline CDR1 reads MDHEN; CDR2 reads SYDVKM. The CDR3 runs 14 residues. CDR3 nucleotides: TGTGCCAGCAGGGCCCCTGGGGGAGGCAACGAGCAGTACTTC. This gives the protein CASRAPGGGNEQYF. Supplemented by reference TRBV28 and TRBJ2-7, the full variable domain reads DVKVTQSSRYLVKRTGEKVFLECVQDMDHENMFWYRQDPGLGLRLIYFSYDVKMKEKGDIPEGYSVSREKKERFSLILESASTNQTSMYLCASRAPGGGNEQYFGPGTRLTVT.

The gene calls are TRBV20-1 and TRBJ2-3; 9 bases map to TRBD2. The CDR3 is made up of 16 amino acids. Trimming at V came to 0 bases and at J to 2 bases, leaving 6 bases not matched to a gene. CDR1 is DFQATT and CDR2 is SNEGSKA in the germline V gene (reference sequence). The CDR3 region is CSARDTTSGYTDTQYF. For the CDR3, the DNA is TGCAGTGCTAGAGATACCACTAGCGGGTACACAGATACGCAGTATTTT.

This chain joins TRBV5-1 and TRBJ2-7; maybe TRBD1 (6 bases). The J call may be in error: the DNA end matches TRBJ2-5 better. CDR3 size: 15 residues. The V gene's germline CDR1 is SGHRS and CDR2 YFSETQ. CDR3 residues: CASRRPNRDGETQYF. The CDR3 DNA follows: TGCGCCAGCAGACGACCTAACAGGGATGGGGAGACCCAGTACTTC.

In its sample, this clonotype was seen once. The chain links TRBV7-2 to TRBJ1-2; D remains ambiguous. Trimming pared 5 bases from V and 8 bases from J, leaving 15 bases between. The CDR3 length is 13 residues. Germline assignment: CDR1 SGHTA and CDR2 FQGNSA. CDR3 in amino acids: CASSPTRETGYTF. The CDR3, as DNA: TGTGCCAGCAGCCCCACGAGGGAAACCGGCTACACCTTC.

The V and J genes are TRBV4-3 and TRBJ1-5; D is unclear. V gave up 0 bases and J gave up 7 bases, with 10 bases separating them. This CDR3 has 14 residues. Germline V gives CDR1 LGHNA, CDR2 YSLEER. Written as DNA, the CDR3 is TGCGCCAGCAGCCAAGATTGGGGAGGGCAGCCCCAGCATTTT. Protein product: CASSQDWGGQPQHF.

This clonotype was detected only a few times. J is TRBJ2-1 and V is TRBV28, with 10 nucleotides matching TRBD2. Trimming removed 6 bases from V and 4 bases from J; junction bases left unmatched: 3. The germline V gene has CDR1 MDHEN and CDR2 SYDVKM. This CDR3 is 14 amino acids long. CDR3 sequence (DNA): TGTGCCAGCAGGTCTAGCGGGAGATACAATGAGCAGTTCTTC. Amino acids: CASRSSGRYNEQFF.

This chain joins TRBV9 and TRBJ2-7; 7 positions agree with TRBD2. The CDR3 totals 15 residues. Germline CDR1 reads SGDLS; CDR2 reads YYNGEE. J gave up 3 bases and V 0 bases, and 6 bases lay outside the gene matches. The CDR3 here is CASSVESGEGYEQYF. The CDR3 DNA is TGTGCCAGCAGCGTAGAGTCTGGGGAGGGCTACGAGCAGTACTTC.

The sample holds a few counts of this clonotype. The chain has TRBV7-9 and TRBJ1-4, with 11 bases that match TRBD1. V lost 5 bases, J lost 4 bases, and 3 bases stayed unmatched. This CDR3 has 15 residues. Germline assignment: CDR1 SEHNR and CDR2 FQNEAQ (reference sequence). CDR3 in DNA: TGTGCCAGCAGCCGGGACAGGGGGGGTAATGAAAAACTGTTTTTT. The encoded protein is CASSRDRGGNEKLFF.

The table lists this clonotype with a few counts. The rearrangement uses TRBV5-1 and TRBJ1-6, with 7 bases aligning to TRBD1. The V segment lost 4 bases and the J segment 0 bases; nucleotides outside the gene matches: 10. The germline gives CDR1 SGHRS, CDR2 YFSETQ. The CDR3 totals 18 residues. The CDR3 sequence: CASSPGQLSSSYNSPLHF. In DNA, the CDR3 is TGCGCCAGCAGCCCGGGACAGCTCAGTAGCTCCTATAATTCACCCCTCCACTTT.

The chain uses TRBV12-3 or TRBV12-4 and TRBJ2-5; D tentatively reads TRBD1 or TRBD2 (7 bases each). This CDR3 region has 15 residues. Trimming shortened V by 6 bases and J by 2 bases, and 16 bases separated the two germline ends. The CDR3: CASRPPQGGQETQYF. CDR3 nucleotide sequence: TGTGCCAGCAGGCCCCCCCAGGGGGGGCAAGAGACCCAGTACTTC.

This chain connects TRBV20-1 to TRBJ1-4, with D perhaps TRBD1 (6 bases). This CDR3 is 14 amino acids long. Germline CDR1 and CDR2: DFQATT and SNEGSKA (reference sequence). Trimming stripped 3 bases from V and 0 bases from J, with 8 bases between. The CDR3 loop reads CSASQGPTNEKLFF. The CDR3 DNA reads TGCAGTGCTAGTCAGGGGCCAACTAATGAAAAACTGTTTTTT.

This clonotype was counted only a few times. This sequence joins TRBV5-5 and TRBJ2-2; D is perhaps TRBD2 (6 bases). Per germline, CDR1 SGHKS and CDR2 YYEKEE (reference sequence). The V end lost 4 bases, the J end lost 1 base, and 17 bases lay between the germline ends. The CDR3 consists of 17 residues. The CDR3 loop is CASSTVPGRLNTGELFF. CDR3 DNA: TGTGCCAGCAGCACCGTCCCCGGGAGATTGAACACCGGGGAGCTGTTTTTT.

In this sample, this clonotype turned up a few times. The chain employs TRBV11-2 and TRBJ2-7; 7 bases fit TRBD1. Germline V gives CDR1 SGHAT, CDR2 FQNNGV. V dropped 1 base and J dropped 3; count of bases not matched to a gene: 3. The CDR3 covers 14 residues. CDR3: CASSLGDSYYEQYF. The CDR3 DNA follows: TGTGCCAGCAGCTTAGGGGACAGCTACTACGAGCAGTACTTC.

V and J are TRBV28 and TRBJ2-3; D is perhaps TRBD2 (6 bases). This CDR3 is built from 13 residues. V shed 7 bases and J shed 7 bases, with 15 bases lying between them. Germline V CDR1 and CDR2: MDHEN, SYDVKM. The CDR3 sequence: CASNGGIRYTQYF. The CDR3, as DNA: TGTGCCAGCAATGGGGGGATTCGTTATACGCAGTATTTT.

V and J are TRBV29-1 and TRBJ2-7, with no clear D. CDR1 SQVTM and CDR2 ANQGSEA come from the germline V gene. V was cut by 5 bases and J by 1 base, with 6 bases left in between. This CDR3 is 11 amino acids long. CDR3 sequence (DNA): TGCAGCGTTTCCGGGTCCTACGAGCAGTACTTC. Translated: CSVSGSYEQYF.

The chain recombines TRBV9 with TRBJ2-3; unclear D gene. Germline assignment: CDR1 SGDLS and CDR2 YYNGEE. This CDR3 is 9 amino acids long. V was trimmed by 4 bases and J by 13 bases, leaving 7 bases between them. The CDR3 DNA reads TGTGCCAGCAGCTCCTACGAGTATTTT. Translating it yields CASSSYEYF.

This chain links TRBV20-1 with TRBJ2-3; 8 nucleotides align to TRBD2. The CDR3 runs to 17 residues. Germline-derived CDR1 and CDR2 are DFQATT and SNEGSKA (reference sequence). V was clipped by 4 bases and J by 0 bases; unmatched bases: 12. The CDR3 DNA follows: TGCAGTGCTAATAGCGGGACCCGAATCGGTAGCACAGATACGCAGTATTTT. This codes for CSANSGTRIGSTDTQYF.

The chain recombines TRBV7-2 with TRBJ2-7, with 9 bases matching TRBD2. V lost 1 base, J lost 0 bases, and 10 bases stayed unmatched. CDR1 and CDR2 (germline): SGHTA, FQGNSA. The CDR3 extends over 18 amino acids. CDR3 nucleotides: TGTGCCAGCAGCTTAGAAAGTAGCGGGGGTCCCATCTCCTACGAGCAGTACTTC. Translated, it gives CASSLESSGGPISYEQYF. Full variable domain (outside the CDR3, taken from reference TRBV7-2 and TRBJ2-7): GAGVSQSPSNKVTEKGKDVELRCDPISGHTALYWYRQSLGQGLEFLIYFQGNSAPDKSGLPSDRFSAERTGGSVSTLTIQRTQQEDSAVYLCASSLESSGGPISYEQYFGPGTRLTVT.